The rows below give T cell receptor beta chains drawn from one sample of a study of T cells after yellow fever vaccination. One entry per CDR3 protein, called by TCRdb with MiXCR from the 5' RACE reads. Of roughly 120,000 distinct CDR3 sequences in the sample, under 8.5% were seen once. The sample was CD4+ T cells sorted from PBMCs, taken approximately 11 days after the first yellow fever vaccination. These receptors all stem from a man between 18 and 29 years old who received the YFV17D yellow fever vaccine. The CDR3 runs from the conserved cysteine through the conserved F or W. A D gene is named only where the DNA matches it firmly. Where a row states a size, it is once, few, many or the class of an expanded clone; other rows omit it.

clone_size: many; v_call: TRBV20-1; j_call: TRBJ2-1; cdr3_length: 13; d_call: .; cdr3_aa: CSARGGSYNEQFF; cdr3_nt: TGCAGTGCTAGAGGGGGCTCCTACAATGAGCAGTTCTTC
clone_size: many; v_call: TRBV12-3/TRBV12-4; j_call: TRBJ1-5; cdr3_length: 16; d_call: .; cdr3_aa: CASSLDRGGRNQPQHF; cdr3_nt: TGTGCCAGCAGTTTAGATAGGGGTGGCCGCAATCAGCCCCAGCATTTT
clone_size: .; v_call: TRBV18; j_call: TRBJ1-4; cdr3_length: 15; d_call: TRBD1; cdr3_aa: CASSPNPGQGARLFF; cdr3_nt: TGTGCCAGCTCACCAAATCCGGGACAGGGGGCTAGACTGTTTTTT
clone_size: many; v_call: TRBV4-3; j_call: TRBJ1-5; cdr3_length: 15; d_call: TRBD1; cdr3_aa: CASSEGAGGNQPQHF; cdr3_nt: TGCGCCAGCAGCGAGGGGGCCGGGGGCAATCAGCCCCAGCATTTT
clone_size: many; v_call: TRBV5-5; j_call: TRBJ2-7; cdr3_length: 15; d_call: TRBD1; cdr3_aa: CASSQPDRAGYEQYF; cdr3_nt: TGTGCCAGCAGCCAGCCAGACAGGGCCGGCTACGAGCAGTACTTC
clone_size: many; v_call: TRBV29-1; j_call: TRBJ1-1; cdr3_length: 13; d_call: .; cdr3_aa: CSVGTLLNTEAFF; cdr3_nt: TGCAGCGTTGGGACACTCTTGAACACTGAAGCTTTCTTT
clone_size: .; v_call: TRBV5-1; j_call: TRBJ2-3; cdr3_length: 17; d_call: TRBD2; cdr3_aa: CASSSGTSGGATDTQYF; cdr3_nt: TGCGCCAGCAGCTCAGGTACTAGCGGGGGGGCGACAGATACGCAGTATTTT
clone_size: many; v_call: TRBV6-5; j_call: TRBJ2-5; cdr3_length: 15; d_call: .; cdr3_aa: CASSYSFLSRETQYF; cdr3_nt: TGTGCCAGCAGTTACTCGTTCCTTTCCCGGGAGACCCAGTACTTC
clone_size: many; v_call: TRBV7-2; j_call: TRBJ1-5; cdr3_length: 14; d_call: .; cdr3_aa: CASSPGPSSQPQHF; cdr3_nt: TGTGCCAGCAGCCCGGGCCCCTCGTCTCAGCCCCAGCATTTT
clone_size: many; v_call: TRBV5-1; j_call: TRBJ2-3; cdr3_length: 17; d_call: TRBD2; cdr3_aa: CASSLEVAGPYTDTQYF; cdr3_nt: TGCGCCAGCAGCTTGGAGGTAGCGGGGCCTTACACAGATACGCAGTATTTT
clone_size: .; v_call: TRBV7-7; j_call: TRBJ2-7; cdr3_length: 14; d_call: TRBD1; cdr3_aa: CASSLDVGRGEQYF; cdr3_nt: TGTGCCAGCAGCTTAGACGTCGGCAGGGGGGAGCAGTACTTC
clone_size: many; v_call: TRBV7-2; j_call: TRBJ2-2; cdr3_length: 13; d_call: .; cdr3_aa: CASIPPGTGELFF; cdr3_nt: TGTGCCAGCATCCCCCCCGGCACCGGGGAGCTGTTTTTT
clone_size: many; v_call: TRBV20-1; j_call: TRBJ2-7; cdr3_length: 12; d_call: .; cdr3_aa: CSARGTAYEQYF; cdr3_nt: TGCAGTGCTAGGGGTACAGCCTACGAGCAGTACTTC
clone_size: few; v_call: TRBV12-3/TRBV12-4; j_call: TRBJ2-5; cdr3_length: 12; d_call: .; cdr3_aa: CASSLAKGAQYF; cdr3_nt: TGTGCCAGCAGTTTAGCGAAAGGGGCCCAGTACTTC
clone_size: many; v_call: TRBV27; j_call: TRBJ2-1; cdr3_length: 14; d_call: TRBD1; cdr3_aa: CASSGQGSYNEQFF; cdr3_nt: TGTGCCAGCAGTGGACAGGGTTCTTACAATGAGCAGTTCTTC
clone_size: few; v_call: TRBV5-4; j_call: TRBJ2-7; cdr3_length: 13; d_call: TRBD2; cdr3_aa: CASSGVAGFEQYF; cdr3_nt: TGTGCCAGCAGTGGGGTAGCGGGGTTCGAGCAGTACTTC
clone_size: medium-sized; v_call: TRBV7-2; j_call: TRBJ2-3; cdr3_length: 16; d_call: TRBD2; cdr3_aa: CASSLHRLAGQDTQYF; cdr3_nt: TGTGCCAGCAGCTTGCACCGACTAGCGGGGCAAGATACGCAGTATTTT
clone_size: many; v_call: TRBV5-1; j_call: TRBJ2-1; cdr3_length: 16; d_call: TRBD2; cdr3_aa: CASSLGGTSGYNEQFF; cdr3_nt: TGCGCCAGCAGCTTGGGGGGGACTAGCGGCTACAATGAGCAGTTCTTC
clone_size: many; v_call: TRBV7-2; j_call: TRBJ2-1; cdr3_length: 15; d_call: .; cdr3_aa: CASSRRPAEINEQFF; cdr3_nt: TGTGCCAGCAGCCGAAGGCCGGCGGAGATCAATGAGCAGTTCTTC
clone_size: many; v_call: TRBV7-7; j_call: TRBJ2-1; cdr3_length: 14; d_call: TRBD1; cdr3_aa: CASSLGTGGNEQFF; cdr3_nt: TGTGCTAGCAGCTTAGGGACAGGGGGCAATGAGCAGTTCTTC
clone_size: many; v_call: TRBV5-1; j_call: TRBJ1-6; cdr3_length: 14; d_call: TRBD1; cdr3_aa: CASSAGTGYSPLHF; cdr3_nt: TGCGCCAGCAGCGCAGGGACAGGCTACTCACCCCTCCACTTT
clone_size: many; v_call: TRBV7-8; j_call: TRBJ2-3; cdr3_length: 16; d_call: .; cdr3_aa: CASSPHRGGDADTQYF; cdr3_nt: TGTGCCAGCAGCCCCCACAGGGGAGGGGATGCAGATACGCAGTATTTT
clone_size: medium-sized; v_call: TRBV7-2; j_call: TRBJ2-1; cdr3_length: 15; d_call: TRBD2; cdr3_aa: CASSQLAGAYNEQFF; cdr3_nt: TGTGCCAGCAGCCAGCTAGCGGGGGCCTACAATGAGCAGTTCTTC
clone_size: many; v_call: TRBV2; j_call: TRBJ2-5; cdr3_length: 14; d_call: TRBD2; cdr3_aa: CASLERGFQETQYF; cdr3_nt: TGTGCCAGCCTGGAGCGGGGGTTCCAAGAGACCCAGTACTTC
clone_size: many; v_call: TRBV28; j_call: TRBJ2-3; cdr3_length: 17; d_call: TRBD2; cdr3_aa: CASSASGVGLATDTQYF; cdr3_nt: TGTGCCAGCAGTGCCTCCGGTGTCGGACTAGCCACAGATACGCAGTATTTT
clone_size: many; v_call: TRBV12-3/TRBV12-4; j_call: TRBJ1-2; cdr3_length: 13; d_call: .; cdr3_aa: CASRTQGYYGYTF; cdr3_nt: TGTGCCAGCAGGACTCAGGGGTACTATGGCTACACCTTC
clone_size: many; v_call: TRBV20-1; j_call: TRBJ1-1; cdr3_length: 14; d_call: .; cdr3_aa: CSAGLGRTNTEAFF; cdr3_nt: TGCAGTGCAGGACTTGGACGGACGAACACTGAAGCTTTCTTT
clone_size: many; v_call: TRBV2; j_call: TRBJ2-3; cdr3_length: 14; d_call: .; cdr3_aa: CASSPSGFTDTQYF; cdr3_nt: TGTGCCAGCAGTCCCTCGGGGTTCACAGATACGCAGTATTTT
clone_size: few; v_call: TRBV4-1; j_call: TRBJ1-2; cdr3_length: 14; d_call: TRBD1; cdr3_aa: CASSPGQPNYGYTF; cdr3_nt: TGCGCCAGCAGCCCGGGACAGCCGAACTATGGCTACACCTTC
clone_size: .; v_call: TRBV7-3; j_call: TRBJ2-5; cdr3_length: 13; d_call: .; cdr3_aa: CASSPGGKKTQYF; cdr3_nt: TGTGCCAGCAGCCCCGGGGGCAAGAAGACCCAGTACTTC
clone_size: few; v_call: TRBV7-2; j_call: TRBJ2-2; cdr3_length: 16; d_call: .; cdr3_aa: CASSPQALVNTGELFF; cdr3_nt: TGTGCCAGCAGCCCCCAAGCACTGGTGAACACCGGGGAGCTGTTTTTT
clone_size: few; v_call: TRBV7-2; j_call: TRBJ1-5; cdr3_length: 16; d_call: .; cdr3_aa: CASSFFVGGSNQPQHF; cdr3_nt: TGTGCCAGCAGCTTTTTCGTGGGGGGTAGCAATCAGCCCCAGCATTTT
clone_size: few; v_call: TRBV12-3/TRBV12-4; j_call: TRBJ1-1; cdr3_length: 13; d_call: .; cdr3_aa: CASSTRGNTEAFF; cdr3_nt: TGTGCCAGCAGTACCCGGGGGAACACTGAAGCTTTCTTT
clone_size: many; v_call: TRBV11-2; j_call: TRBJ2-3; cdr3_length: 15; d_call: .; cdr3_aa: CASSLITGEADTQYF; cdr3_nt: TGTGCCAGCAGCTTAATTACAGGGGAGGCAGATACGCAGTATTTT
clone_size: many; v_call: TRBV18; j_call: TRBJ1-2; cdr3_length: 13; d_call: .; cdr3_aa: CASSPRGLSGYTF; cdr3_nt: TGTGCCAGCTCACCGCGAGGTTTAAGTGGCTACACCTTC
clone_size: many; v_call: TRBV30; j_call: TRBJ2-2; cdr3_length: 13; d_call: .; cdr3_aa: CAWSVVSTGELFF; cdr3_nt: TGTGCCTGGAGTGTAGTAAGCACCGGGGAGCTGTTTTTT
clone_size: many; v_call: TRBV6-5; j_call: TRBJ2-2; cdr3_length: 13; d_call: .; cdr3_aa: CASSYGGTGELFF; cdr3_nt: TGTGCCAGCAGTTACGGAGGGACCGGGGAGCTGTTTTTT
clone_size: many; v_call: TRBV5-4; j_call: TRBJ1-1; cdr3_length: 15; d_call: .; cdr3_aa: CASSRVGGANTEAFF; cdr3_nt: TGTGCCAGCAGCCGCGTCGGGGGAGCGAACACTGAAGCTTTCTTT
clone_size: .; v_call: TRBV3-1; j_call: TRBJ2-2; cdr3_length: 15; d_call: TRBD1; cdr3_aa: CASCQGRTGVGELFF; cdr3_nt: TGTGCCAGCTGCCAAGGGCGTACAGGGGTAGGGGAGCTGTTTTTT
clone_size: many; v_call: TRBV4-2; j_call: TRBJ1-2; cdr3_length: 14; d_call: .; cdr3_aa: CASSGGLGNYGYTF; cdr3_nt: TGTGCCAGCAGCGGGGGCTTGGGGAACTATGGCTACACCTTC
clone_size: .; v_call: TRBV20-1; j_call: TRBJ1-3; cdr3_length: 14; d_call: .; cdr3_aa: CSASKGLSGNTIYF; cdr3_nt: TGCAGTGCCAGTAAGGGATTATCGGGAAACACCATATATTTT
clone_size: many; v_call: TRBV7-2; j_call: TRBJ1-6; cdr3_length: 14; d_call: .; cdr3_aa: CASSRKTNNSPLHF; cdr3_nt: TGTGCCAGCAGCCGAAAGACCAATAATTCACCCCTCCACTTT
clone_size: .; v_call: TRBV4-2; j_call: TRBJ1-2; cdr3_length: 14; d_call: .; cdr3_aa: CASSQDKTPYGYTF; cdr3_nt: TGTGCCAGCAGCCAAGATAAGACACCCTATGGCTACACCTTC
clone_size: .; v_call: TRBV7-2; j_call: TRBJ2-1; cdr3_length: 15; d_call: .; cdr3_aa: CASSFIESSYNEQFF; cdr3_nt: TGTGCCAGCAGCTTTATCGAGAGCTCCTACAATGAGCAGTTCTTC
clone_size: .; v_call: TRBV19; j_call: TRBJ1-2; cdr3_length: 15; d_call: .; cdr3_aa: CASSPSGVRTYGYTF; cdr3_nt: TGTGCCAGTAGTCCGTCCGGGGTCAGAACCTATGGCTACACCTTC
clone_size: .; v_call: TRBV6-8; j_call: TRBJ1-1; cdr3_length: 15; d_call: .; cdr3_aa: CASSPPRTVDFEAFF; cdr3_nt: TGTGCCAGCAGTCCCCCACGGACGGTGGACTTTGAAGCTTTCTTT
clone_size: .; v_call: TRBV7-3; j_call: TRBJ2-1; cdr3_length: 16; d_call: TRBD2; cdr3_aa: CASSWGTSGGYNEQFF; cdr3_nt: TGTGCCAGCAGCTGGGGGACTAGCGGGGGATACAATGAGCAGTTCTTC
clone_size: many; v_call: TRBV7-8; j_call: TRBJ2-7; cdr3_length: 15; d_call: TRBD2; cdr3_aa: CASTQRRLAGGRQYF; cdr3_nt: TGTGCCAGCACCCAACGGAGGCTAGCGGGGGGCCGGCAGTACTTC
clone_size: many; v_call: TRBV15; j_call: TRBJ1-6; cdr3_length: 18; d_call: TRBD1; cdr3_aa: CATSRATGGRGYNSPLHF; cdr3_nt: TGTGCCACCAGCAGGGCCACAGGGGGAAGGGGCTATAATTCACCCCTCCACTTT
clone_size: many; v_call: TRBV5-5; j_call: TRBJ2-1; cdr3_length: 14; d_call: .; cdr3_aa: CASSLQLSYNEQFF; cdr3_nt: TGTGCCAGCAGCCTCCAACTCTCCTACAATGAGCAGTTCTTC
clone_size: many; v_call: TRBV4-3; j_call: TRBJ2-5; cdr3_length: 16; d_call: .; cdr3_aa: CASSQETGRPQETQYF; cdr3_nt: TGCGCCAGCAGCCAAGAGACCGGCCGGCCCCAAGAGACCCAGTACTTC
clone_size: many; v_call: TRBV29-1; j_call: TRBJ2-2; cdr3_length: 15; d_call: TRBD2; cdr3_aa: CSAETSGGRAGELFF; cdr3_nt: TGCAGCGCCGAGACTAGCGGGGGACGGGCCGGGGAGCTGTTTTTT
clone_size: many; v_call: TRBV5-1; j_call: TRBJ2-3; cdr3_length: 13; d_call: .; cdr3_aa: CASSRAITDTQYF; cdr3_nt: TGCGCCAGCAGCAGAGCCATCACAGATACGCAGTATTTT
clone_size: many; v_call: TRBV7-2; j_call: TRBJ1-2; cdr3_length: 14; d_call: .; cdr3_aa: CASSKGQISYGYTF; cdr3_nt: TGTGCCAGCAGCAAAGGACAGATTTCCTATGGCTACACCTTC
clone_size: many; v_call: TRBV7-9; j_call: TRBJ2-1; cdr3_length: 15; d_call: TRBD2; cdr3_aa: CARGTSGGDYNEQFF; cdr3_nt: TGTGCCAGAGGAACCAGCGGGGGGGACTACAATGAGCAGTTCTTC